This T cell receptor (beta chain) was retrieved from a study of T cells after yellow fever vaccination. In TCRdb, the 5' RACE reads were re-called with MiXCR into one record per CDR3 protein. The table has roughly 190,000 distinct CDR3 sequences, more than 9.5% seen once. The CDR3 is made up of 15 amino acids. Looked up from germline, CDR1 is MNHNS and CDR2 is SASEGT. V was shortened by 2 bases and J by 5 bases, with 15 bases between the two germline ends. This chain joins TRBV6-1 and TRBJ2-5; no clear D. Sequencing used CD8+ T cells sorted from PBMCs, obtained 15 days after the yellow fever booster vaccination. The source of this sequence is a man between 18 and 29 years old who received the YFV17D yellow fever vaccine. CDR3 DNA: TGTGCCAGCAGTGAATTCGACAAGGGTGACGAGACCCAGTACTTC. Protein: CASSEFDKGDETQYF.